This T cell receptor (beta chain) appears in the sequencing data of a study of shared clonotypes between healthy human individuals. Splitting of each subset's genomic DNA was done evenly across several immunoSEQ plates. The table came from immunoSEQ multiplex PCR; TCRdb's copy has only in-frame clones and leaves some out. The sample shows 400,000 to 500,000 clones, 79% of them seen only once. Germline CDR1 is MNHNY and CDR2 is SVGAGI (reference sequence). Trimming pared 6 bases from V and 6 bases from J, leaving 18 bases between. The CDR3 consists of 15 residues. This clone was detected only a few times.

Sequencing was done on a sample of PBMCs. This sequence was found in a woman in her 40s in good health. Some clones in this sample may be carry-over from other donors' samples. The chain couples TRBV6-6 to TRBJ2-4, with D possibly TRBD1 on 7 matching bases. CDR3 sequence: CASSNDRVEGNIQYF. The CDR3 DNA sequence: TGTGCCAGCAGCAACGACAGGGTGGAGGGAAACATTCAGTACTTC.